The 26 T cell receptor beta chains below were found in one sample sequenced in a study of shared clonotypes between healthy human individuals. The repertoire was sequenced with immunoSEQ multiplex PCR; TCRdb's copy has only in-frame clones and lacks some. Of under 600,000 clones listed, 97% are singletons. Sequencing was performed on naive CD4+ T cells sorted from blood. Subset here: CD45RA+ positively selected. These receptors all come from a woman aged 25 to 39 in good health.

The chain links TRBV5-1 to TRBJ1-1, with 10 bases aligning to TRBD1. This CDR3 contains 14 residues. Germline V gene lookup returns CDR1 SGHRS and CDR2 YFSETQ. V shed 3 bases, J shed 7 bases, and the junction held 6 bases outside the gene matches. The CDR3 spells CASSWIGTGDEAFF. The CDR3 nucleotides are TGCGCCAGCAGCTGGATCGGGACAGGGGATGAAGCTTTCTTT. Combining the CDR3 with reference TRBV5-1 and TRBJ1-1 gives the whole variable domain KAGVTQTPRYLIKTRGQQVTLSCSPISGHRSVSWYQQTPGQGLQFLFEYFSETQRNKGNFPGRFSGRQFSNSRSEMNVSTLELGDSALYLCASSWIGTGDEAFFGQGTRLTVV.

This rearrangement joins TRBV18 to TRBJ2-1; tentatively, D is TRBD1 or TRBD2 (7 bases each). This CDR3 has 15 amino acids. The germline V and J ends were trimmed by 7 bases and 5 bases, with 18 bases remaining between them. The germline V gene has CDR1 KGHSH and CDR2 LQKENI. The CDR3 is CASYWEGTAHNEQFF. CDR3 nucleotides: TGTGCCAGCTACTGGGAGGGGACAGCCCACAATGAGCAGTTCTTC.

The chain has TRBV5-5 and TRBJ1-2; D possibly corresponds to TRBD1 (6 bases). Germline CDR1 reads SGHKS; CDR2 reads YYEKEE (reference sequence). The CDR3 length is 13 residues. The V end was cut by 0 bases, the J end by 6 bases, with 9 bases between. The CDR3 DNA follows: TGTGCCAGCAGCTTGGTTTCAGGGGATGGCTACACCTTC. Translating gives CASSLVSGDGYTF.

V gene TRBV10-2 combines with J gene TRBJ2-3; D may be TRBD1 (5 bases). Trimming stripped 1 base from V and 6 bases from J, with 17 bases between. CDR1 is WSHSY and CDR2 is SAAADI in the germline V gene. The CDR3 covers 16 residues. This CDR3 reads CASSEWNSGSEDTQYF. CDR3 nucleotide sequence: TGCGCCAGCAGTGAGTGGAACTCAGGGTCTGAGGATACGCAGTATTTT.

The rearrangement links TRBV14 to TRBJ1-2; D is uncertain. This CDR3 is built from 16 residues. V was cut by 1 base and J by 4 bases, with 16 bases left in between. Germline CDR1 reads SGHDN; CDR2 reads FVKESK. The CDR3 DNA reads as TGTGCCAGCAGCCAAGGTTCCGGGCCGTCTGTCTATGGCTACACCTTC. Protein sequence: CASSQGSGPSVYGYTF.

This chain joins TRBV28 and TRBJ2-7; maybe TRBD2 (5 bases). Germline V gene data show CDR1 as MDHEN and CDR2 as SYDVKM. Trimming cost V 4 bases and J 4 bases, with 23 bases left between them. The CDR3 contains 17 residues. CDR3 sequence reads: CASSSPRPRGLGYEQYF. The CDR3 DNA sequence: TGTGCCAGCAGTTCTCCAAGACCCAGAGGGCTAGGGTACGAGCAGTACTTC.

The gene calls are TRBV19 and TRBJ2-7, with D unresolved. Germline-derived CDR1 and CDR2 are LNHDA and SQIVND (reference sequence). The CDR3 covers 16 residues. Trimming removed 2 bases at V and 1 base at J, with 15 bases between. The CDR3 DNA follows: TGTGCCAGTAGTATACGAAGGTTCCCCGGTTCCTACGAGCAGTACTTC. Translated, it gives CASSIRRFPGSYEQYF.

The V call is TRBV18, the J call TRBJ1-1; 7 bases fit TRBD1. Trimming at V came to 6 bases and at J to 1 base, leaving 5 bases not matched to a gene. Germline V gene data show CDR1 as KGHSH and CDR2 as LQKENI. The CDR3 totals 14 residues. The CDR3 protein is CASSLRQGNTEAFF. In DNA form, the CDR3 reads TGTGCCAGCTCGCTCCGACAGGGGAACACTGAAGCTTTCTTT. Complete variable domain (other parts from reference TRBV18 and TRBJ1-1): NAGVMQNPRHLVRRRGQEARLRCSPMKGHSHVYWYRQLPEEGLKFMVYLQKENIIDESGMPKERFSAEFPKEGPSILRIQQVVRGDSAAYFCASSLRQGNTEAFFGQGTRLTVV.

The chain joins TRBV5-4 to TRBJ2-5, with D tentatively TRBD1 (5 bases). The CDR3 totals 14 residues. Germline V gene lookup returns CDR1 SGHNT and CDR2 YYREEE (reference sequence). Deletions cut 4 bases from V and 4 bases from J, with 14 bases between. CDR3 bases: TGTGCCAGCAGCAGCCCAGGGAAAGGAGAGACCCAGTACTTC. Residues: CASSSPGKGETQYF.

The chain employs TRBV29-1 and TRBJ2-7; D unresolved. This CDR3 is 13 amino acids long. Trimming pared 3 bases from V and 3 bases from J, leaving 12 bases between. Looked up from germline, CDR1 is SQVTM and CDR2 is ANQGSEA. The CDR3 loop reads CSVDIGRLYEQYF. In DNA, the CDR3 is TGCAGCGTTGATATTGGACGGCTCTACGAGCAGTACTTC.

This clone was counted once. The gene calls are TRBV21-1 and TRBJ2-7. TRBV21-1 is a pseudogene. The CDR3 extends over 16 amino acids. The CDR3 reads CASSKLWWRGAYEQYF. Here the CDR3 DNA reads TGTGCCAGCAGCAAACTGTGGTGGAGAGGGGCGTACGAGCAGTACTTC.

The V and J genes are TRBV25-1 and TRBJ1-4; maybe TRBD1 (6 bases). V lost 1 base, J lost 5 bases, and 14 bases lay in between. This CDR3 contains 16 residues. The germline V gene encodes CDR1 MGHDK and CDR2 SYGVNS. The CDR3 is CASSESRGITNEKLFF. Written as DNA, the CDR3 is TGTGCCAGCAGTGAATCTAGGGGGATCACCAATGAAAAACTGTTTTTT.

V and J are TRBV10-3 and TRBJ2-5; D tentatively fits TRBD1 or TRBD2 (5 bases each). The DNA end is a closer match to TRBJ2-7, so the J assignment may be wrong. Germline CDR1 is ENHRY and CDR2 is SYGVKD. The CDR3 has 14 residues. This chain's CDR3 is CAISDTGGSYEQYF. CDR3 in DNA: TGTGCCATCAGTGATACAGGAGGTAGCTACGAGCAGTACTTC.

CDR3 amino acids: CASSLGDRAGGYTF. The CDR3 coding sequence is TGTGCCAGCAGTTTAGGGGACAGGGCGGGCGGCTACACCTTC. The gene calls are TRBV28 and TRBJ1-2; TRBD1 matches at 9 bases. V shed 2 bases, J shed 8 bases, and the junction held 6 bases outside the gene matches. The CDR3 covers 14 residues. Germline V CDR1 and CDR2: MDHEN, SYDVKM.

This clone was picked up one time. The gene calls are TRBV5-1 and TRBJ2-3, with D hard to call. Germline V gene data show CDR1 as SGHRS and CDR2 as YFSETQ. The CDR3 covers 16 residues. V gave up 1 base and J gave up 2 bases, with 14 bases separating them. For the CDR3, the DNA is TGCGCCAGCAGCTTGTTTAACTCGGGTAACACAGATACGCAGTATTTT. Protein sequence: CASSLFNSGNTDTQYF.

The V gene is TRBV28, the J gene TRBJ2-1; D gene uncertain. V shed 7 bases and J shed 5 bases, with 6 bases lying between them. CDR1 MDHEN and CDR2 SYDVKM come from the germline V gene. This CDR3 spans 11 amino acids. The CDR3 DNA reads as TGTGCCAGCACGGGCGACAATGAGCAGTTCTTC. Translated, it gives CASTGDNEQFF.

J is TRBJ1-1 and V is TRBV6-5; TRBD1 agrees at 11 bases. CDR1 and CDR2 (germline): MNHEY, SVGAGI. V was pared by 0 bases and J by 5 bases, with 2 bases of the junction left unmatched. This CDR3 spans 15 amino acids. CDR3 DNA: TGTGCCAGCAGTTACTCGGGACAGGGGGGTACTGAAGCTTTCTTT. Translating gives CASSYSGQGGTEAFF.

The CDR3 reads CASTSSFRGREQYF. The CDR3 DNA is TGTGCCAGCACATCATCGTTCAGGGGGCGCGAGCAGTACTTC. V gene TRBV16 combines with J gene TRBJ2-7; 8 bases map to TRBD1. The CDR3 is 14 amino acids. V shed 7 bases, J shed 6 bases, and the junction held 11 bases outside the gene matches. The germline V gene encodes CDR1 KGHSY and CDR2 FQNENV.

J is TRBJ1-1 and V is TRBV2; 9 bases align to TRBD1. CDR3 length equals 14 residues. The V gene's germline CDR1 is SNHLY and CDR2 FYNNEI. With 7 bases clipped from V and 4 bases from J, the junction kept 7 bases outside the gene matches. The CDR3 coding sequence is TGTGCCAGCACCCAGACAGGGGGAGGCACTGAAGCTTTCTTT. Translating it yields CASTQTGGGTEAFF.

The CDR3 DNA reads TGTGCCAGCAGTTGGAGGCTTGGGGAGCAGTTCTTC. Its protein product is CASSWRLGEQFF. The chain carries TRBV28 and TRBJ2-1; D is perhaps TRBD2 (5 bases). The germline V gene encodes CDR1 MDHEN and CDR2 SYDVKM. CDR3 length: 12 amino acids. V was shortened by 4 bases and J by 10 bases, with 11 bases between the two germline ends.

The chain links TRBV19 to TRBJ1-1; 7 nucleotides match TRBD1. Looked up from germline, CDR1 is LNHDA and CDR2 is SQIVND (reference sequence). V lost 7 bases to trimming and J lost 6 bases; unmatched junction nucleotides: 11. This CDR3 contains 14 residues. The CDR3 DNA reads TGTGCCAGTACCCCAGGGGGTTCTCCGTCTGAAGCTTTCTTT. It translates to CASTPGGSPSEAFF.

This chain joins TRBV28 and TRBJ2-2; D is uncertain. Germline lookup yields CDR1 MDHEN and CDR2 SYDVKM. The CDR3 is made up of 13 amino acids. Trimming cost V 5 bases and J 3 bases, with 7 bases left between them. As DNA, the CDR3 is TGTGCCAGCAGTAGAGACGACACCGGGGAGCTGTTTTTT. Amino acid sequence: CASSRDDTGELFF.

The CDR3 spells CASRGVYSNQPQHF. DNA of the CDR3: TGTGCCAGCCGGGGGGTTTATAGCAATCAGCCCCAGCATTTT. The V call is TRBV2, the J call TRBJ1-5; tentative D call: TRBD1 (5 bases). This CDR3 is 14 amino acids long. Germline V gene sequence: CDR1 SNHLY, CDR2 FYNNEI. V was trimmed by 8 bases and J by 0 bases, leaving 11 bases between them.

This chain links TRBV6-5 with TRBJ2-7; maybe TRBD2 (5 bases). The CDR3 sequence is 14 residues long. Trimming stripped 4 bases from V and 3 bases from J, with 13 bases between. Looked up from germline, CDR1 is MNHEY and CDR2 is SVGAGI. CDR3 loop: CASSSKGRGYEQYF. CDR3 sequence (DNA): TGTGCCAGCAGTTCGAAAGGACGGGGCTACGAGCAGTACTTC.

The chain is built from TRBV4-1 and TRBJ1-3, with 9 bases identical to TRBD1. Germline lookup yields CDR1 MGHRA and CDR2 YSYEKL. The V gene end was trimmed by 4 bases and the J gene end by 4 bases; junction bases not matched to a gene: 5. The CDR3 is made up of 15 amino acids. The CDR3 is CASSLQGATGNTIYF. Written as DNA, the CDR3 is TGCGCCAGCAGCCTACAGGGGGCGACGGGAAACACCATATATTTT.

The J gene is TRBJ2-3, the V gene TRBV10-1, with D hard to call. The V gene's germline CDR1 is WNHNN and CDR2 SYGVQD (reference sequence). This CDR3 comprises 12 residues. Trimming removed 6 bases from V and 2 bases from J, with 6 bases in between. The CDR3 here is CASRESTDTQYF. In DNA form, the CDR3 reads TGCGCCAGCAGGGAATCCACAGATACGCAGTATTTT.